This entry is about one TCR beta chain. Its matching antigen is unknown. The entry originates in a study of cytomegalovirus exposure and HLA in healthy donors. Findings of the study overall: Confirmation was obtained in vitro that a few CMV-associated chains are specific for CMV antigens. A later analysis showed that HLA-associated TCR beta chains had undergone more clonal expansion than equally common others.

Primers: 60 Vbeta forward and 13 Jbeta reverse. Measured with immunoSEQ multiplex PCR; TCRdb has only the in-frame clones, and not every one. The repertoire holds under 150,000 clones, 70% to 80% seen once, with more than 2.5% in the top ten. The sample comprised PBMCs. The clonotype was recovered from an older woman in good health and CMV-seropositive.

The DNA of the CDR3 is TGTGCCAGCAGAAAGGACAGGGAAGCCTACGAGCAGTACTTC. Translated, it gives CASRKDREAYEQYF. The chain recombines TRBV6-5 with TRBJ2-5; 8 bases agree with TRBD1. The J call is doubtful: the DNA matches TRBJ2-7 better. Germline CDR1 reads MNHEY; CDR2 reads SVGAGI. The CDR3 is 14 amino acids.